The subject of this entry is one TCR beta chain. Its antigen is unknown. PCR was performed using 60 Vbeta and 13 Jbeta primers. TCRdb's copy holds only in-frame clones and misses some; the assay was immunoSEQ multiplex PCR. The sample holds over 150,000 clones, about 80% seen once. The trim removed 0 bases at V and 10 bases at J, leaving 2 bases unmatched. The germline V gene encodes CDR1 SGDLS and CDR2 YYNGEE. The CDR3 is 12 amino acids. The data are from a study of cytomegalovirus exposure and HLA in healthy donors. Looking at the study overall: HLA-typed donors contributed around 88 million unique TCRs, which were held in an early data release.

Study-wide points: Among immune exposure information, only CMV serostatus was available.

The chain links TRBV9 to TRBJ1-2, with TRBD1 matching over 8 bases. The sample consisted of PBMCs. The sequence was collected from a woman in her 50s in good health and CMV-seronegative. CDR3 in amino acids: CASSVETGDYTF. The CDR3 nucleotides read TGTGCCAGCAGCGTAGAGACAGGGGACTACACCTTC.